This T cell receptor (beta chain) derives from a study of T cell responses to AZD1222 COVID-19 vaccine. Study outcomes and limitations: At study baseline, merely about 6 AZD1222 recipients were seropositive. The sample set comprised mostly white British donors with more females, and clonal diversity was possibly underestimated. In the spike-specific TCR repertoire, nearly half reportedly target unmutated variant regions.

Profiling relied on immunoSEQ multiplex PCR, and the TCRdb table lists in-frame clones only, not all of them. The table has under 200,000 clones, around 90% seen once. Trimming stripped 3 bases from V and 3 bases from J, with 9 bases between. The CDR3 consists of 13 residues. The germline CDR1 and CDR2 sequences are DFQATT and SNEGSKA (reference sequence). About this clone itself: No antigen is known for it.

This rearrangement joins TRBV20-1 to TRBJ2-1; D perhaps matches TRBD1 (6 bases). The sequenced sample was peripheral blood, obtained 28 days after the second AZD1222 dose. This sequence originates from an adult who received the AZD1222 COVID-19 vaccine. DNA of the CDR3: TGCAGTGCTAGTGCAGGGGACTACAATGAGCAGTTCTTC. This encodes CSASAGDYNEQFF.